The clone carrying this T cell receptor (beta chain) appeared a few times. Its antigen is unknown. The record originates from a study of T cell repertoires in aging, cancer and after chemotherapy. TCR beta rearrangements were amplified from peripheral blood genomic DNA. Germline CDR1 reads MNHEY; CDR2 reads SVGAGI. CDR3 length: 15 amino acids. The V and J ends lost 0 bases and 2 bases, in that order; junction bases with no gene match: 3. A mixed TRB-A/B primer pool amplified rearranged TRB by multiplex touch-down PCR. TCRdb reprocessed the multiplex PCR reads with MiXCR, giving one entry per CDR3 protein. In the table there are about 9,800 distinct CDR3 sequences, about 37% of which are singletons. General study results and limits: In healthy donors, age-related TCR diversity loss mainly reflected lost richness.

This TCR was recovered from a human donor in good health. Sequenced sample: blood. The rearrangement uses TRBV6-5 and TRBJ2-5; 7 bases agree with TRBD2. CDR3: CASSYSPSGQETQYF. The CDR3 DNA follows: TGTGCCAGCAGTTACTCGCCTAGCGGACAAGAGACCCAGTACTTC.